This T cell receptor beta chain was retrieved from a study of blood T cell repertoires in COVID-19. The assay was immunoSEQ multiplex PCR, and TCRdb's table has in-frame clones only and misses some. The sample holds just over 150,000 clones, approximately 90% seen once. Losses at the gene ends were 1 base for V and 0 bases for J; bases not matched to a gene: 11. The CDR3 is 19 residues long. Germline V lookup: CDR1 SGHNT, CDR2 YENEEA. This chain links TRBV11-3 with TRBJ2-2; TRBD1 aligns across 7 bases. The origin of this receptor is a man in his thirties or forties with COVID-19, enrolled during active disease. Specimen: peripheral blood. The CDR3 coding sequence is TGTGCCAGCAGCTTAGTTTTACCAGGGGGACACGCGAACACCGGGGAGCTGTTTTTT. Amino acids: CASSLVLPGGHANTGELFF.